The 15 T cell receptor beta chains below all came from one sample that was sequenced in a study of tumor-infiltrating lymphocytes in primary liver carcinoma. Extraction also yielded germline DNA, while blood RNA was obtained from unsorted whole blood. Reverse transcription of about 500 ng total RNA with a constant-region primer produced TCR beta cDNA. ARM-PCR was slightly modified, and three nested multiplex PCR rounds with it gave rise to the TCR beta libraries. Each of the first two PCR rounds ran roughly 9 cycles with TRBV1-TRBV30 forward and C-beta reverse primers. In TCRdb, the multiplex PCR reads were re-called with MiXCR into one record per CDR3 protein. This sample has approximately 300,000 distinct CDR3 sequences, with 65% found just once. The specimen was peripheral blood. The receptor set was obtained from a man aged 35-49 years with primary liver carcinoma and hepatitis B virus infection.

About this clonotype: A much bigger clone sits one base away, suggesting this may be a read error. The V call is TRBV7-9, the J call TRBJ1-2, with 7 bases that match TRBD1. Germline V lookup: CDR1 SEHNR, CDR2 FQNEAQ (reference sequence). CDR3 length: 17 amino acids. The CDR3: CDSSSRPQGGRNYGYTF. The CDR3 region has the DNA TGTGACAGCAGCTCCAGACCCCAGGGGGGGCGCAACTATGGCTACACCTTC.

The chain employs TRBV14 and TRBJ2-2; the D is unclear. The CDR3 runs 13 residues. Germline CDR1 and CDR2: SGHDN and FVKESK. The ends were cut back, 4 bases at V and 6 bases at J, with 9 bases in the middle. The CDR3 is CASSPTSAGELFF. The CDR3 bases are TGTGCCAGCAGCCCGACATCTGCCGGGGAGCTGTTTTTT.

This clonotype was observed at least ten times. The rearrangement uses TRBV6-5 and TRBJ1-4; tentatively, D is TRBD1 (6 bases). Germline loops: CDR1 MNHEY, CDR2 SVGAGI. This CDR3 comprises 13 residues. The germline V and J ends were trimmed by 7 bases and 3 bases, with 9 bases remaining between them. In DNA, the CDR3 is TGTGCCAGCATGGGGGCAGCTAATGAAAAACTGTTTTTT. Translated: CASMGAANEKLFF.

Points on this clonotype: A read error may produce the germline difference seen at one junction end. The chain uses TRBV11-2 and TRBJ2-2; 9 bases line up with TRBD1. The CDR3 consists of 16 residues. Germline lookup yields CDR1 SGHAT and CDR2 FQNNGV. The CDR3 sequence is CARSLGDRVNTGELLF. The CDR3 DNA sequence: TGTGCCAGAAGCTTAGGGGACAGGGTTAACACCGGGGAGCTGTTGTTT.

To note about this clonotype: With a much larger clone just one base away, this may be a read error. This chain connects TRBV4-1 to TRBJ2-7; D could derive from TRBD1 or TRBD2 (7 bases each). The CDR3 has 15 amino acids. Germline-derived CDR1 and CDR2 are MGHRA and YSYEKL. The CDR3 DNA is TGCGCCAACAGCCAAGGCAGGGGGGGCAGGTACGAGCAGTACTTC. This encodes CANSQGRGGRYEQYF.

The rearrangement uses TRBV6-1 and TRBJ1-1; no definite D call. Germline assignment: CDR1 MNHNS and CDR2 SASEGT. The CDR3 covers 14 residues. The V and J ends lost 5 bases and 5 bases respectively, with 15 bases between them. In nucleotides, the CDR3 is TGTGCCAGCAGTAATACACAACCGGGGACTGAAGCTTTCTTT. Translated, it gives CASSNTQPGTEAFF.

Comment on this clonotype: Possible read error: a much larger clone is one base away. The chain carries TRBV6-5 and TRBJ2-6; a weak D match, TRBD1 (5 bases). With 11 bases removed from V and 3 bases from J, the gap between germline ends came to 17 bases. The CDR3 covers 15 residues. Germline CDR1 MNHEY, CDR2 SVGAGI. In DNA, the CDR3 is TGTGCCTCCAGACAGTCTTTGGGTGGGGCCAACGTCCTGACTTTC. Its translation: CASRQSLGGANVLTF.

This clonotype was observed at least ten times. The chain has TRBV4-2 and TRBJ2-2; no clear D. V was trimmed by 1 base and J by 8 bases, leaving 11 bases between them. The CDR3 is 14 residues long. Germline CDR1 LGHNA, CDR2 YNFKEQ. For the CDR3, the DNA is TGTGCCAGCAGCCAAGTATTTGCTATAGGGGAGCTGTTTTTT. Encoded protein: CASSQVFAIGELFF.

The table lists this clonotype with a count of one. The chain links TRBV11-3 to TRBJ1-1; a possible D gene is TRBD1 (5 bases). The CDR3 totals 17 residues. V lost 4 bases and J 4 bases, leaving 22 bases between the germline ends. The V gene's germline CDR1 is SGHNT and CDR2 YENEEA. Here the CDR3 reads CASSSDPGAGRSTEAFF. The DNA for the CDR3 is TGTGCCAGCAGCTCAGATCCCGGGGCAGGGAGGAGCACTGAAGCTTTCTTT.

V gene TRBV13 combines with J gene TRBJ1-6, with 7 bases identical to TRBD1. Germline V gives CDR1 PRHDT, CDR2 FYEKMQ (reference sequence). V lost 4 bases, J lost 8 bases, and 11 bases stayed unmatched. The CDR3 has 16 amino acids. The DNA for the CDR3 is TGTGCCAGCAGCTCACCTGGGGACAGAAGCGATTCACCCCTCCACTTT. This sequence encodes CASSSPGDRSDSPLHF.

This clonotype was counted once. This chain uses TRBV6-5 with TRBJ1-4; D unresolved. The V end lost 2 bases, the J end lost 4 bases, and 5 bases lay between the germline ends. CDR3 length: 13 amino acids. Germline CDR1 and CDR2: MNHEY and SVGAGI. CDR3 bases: TGTGCCAGCAGTTACATCCGTAATGAAAAACTGTTTTTT. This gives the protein CASSYIRNEKLFF.

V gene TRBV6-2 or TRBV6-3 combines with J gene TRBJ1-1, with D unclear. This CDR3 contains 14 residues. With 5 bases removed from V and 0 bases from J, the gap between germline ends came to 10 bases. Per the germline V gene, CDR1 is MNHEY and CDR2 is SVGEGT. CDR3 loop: CASSRLLLNTEAFF. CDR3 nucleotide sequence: TGTGCCAGCAGTAGACTGCTACTGAACACTGAAGCTTTCTTT.

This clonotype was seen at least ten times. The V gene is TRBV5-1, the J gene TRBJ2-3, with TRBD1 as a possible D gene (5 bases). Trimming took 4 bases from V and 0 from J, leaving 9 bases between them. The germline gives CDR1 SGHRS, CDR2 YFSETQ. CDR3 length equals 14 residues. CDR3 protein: CASSPGQSTDTQYF. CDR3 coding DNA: TGCGCCAGCAGCCCCGGACAAAGCACAGATACGCAGTATTTT.

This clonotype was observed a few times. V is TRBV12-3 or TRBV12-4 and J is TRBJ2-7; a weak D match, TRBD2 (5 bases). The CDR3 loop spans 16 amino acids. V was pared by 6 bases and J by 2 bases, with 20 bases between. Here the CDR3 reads CASSKVGEKDAYEQYF. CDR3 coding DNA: TGTGCCAGCAGCAAGGTGGGAGAGAAGGACGCCTACGAGCAGTACTTC.

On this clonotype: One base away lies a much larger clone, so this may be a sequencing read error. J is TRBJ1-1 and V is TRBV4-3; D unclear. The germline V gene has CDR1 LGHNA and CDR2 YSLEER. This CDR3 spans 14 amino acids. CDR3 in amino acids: CASSQDLGNSEAFF. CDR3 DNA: TGCGCCAGCAGCCAAGATCTGGGGAACTCTGAAGCTTTCTTT.